These 27 T cell receptor beta chains originate from one sample sequenced in a study of shared clonotypes between healthy human individuals (dated by TCRdb to about 2020). The library was prepared using the immunoSEQ multiplex PCR assay. Imported from immuneACCESS, the table was reduced by TCRdb to in-frame sequences with V and J called. These copies leave out some clones; in studies compared against another copy, an unresolved V gene accounts for under half, and the cause of the remainder is not known. The sample includes over a million clones, with about 84% observed a single time. Clones ranked in the top ten supply roughly 0.55% of the sample. Sequencing used memory CD4+ T cells from PBMCs. The cell subset or site label corresponds to: CD45RA-negative fraction. Source of these receptors: a man in his late teens or twenties in good health. Some clones in this sample may be carry-over from other donors' samples.

V gene TRBV7-5 combines with J gene TRBJ1-2; TRBD1, the D gene given by the table, was not confirmed from the DNA. TRBV7-5 counts as a pseudogene. This CDR3 region has 16 residues. CDR3 sequence: CARSSPRGQGNYGYTF. The DNA of the CDR3 is TGTGCCAGAAGTTCCCCGCGTGGACAGGGCAACTATGGCTACACCTTC.

The DNA for the CDR3 is TGTGCCAGCAGCTTAGAGGCAGGGCAGACCCAGTACTTC. It translates to CASSLEAGQTQYF. J is TRBJ2-5 and V is TRBV11-3; a possible D gene is TRBD1 (5 bases). CDR3 length: 13 amino acids. CDR1 and CDR2 from the germline V gene are SGHNT and YENEEA. Between the trimmed V and J ends, which lost 0 bases and 6 bases, there was a span of 8 bases. The full variable domain, with the rest looked up from reference TRBV11-3 and TRBJ2-5, is EAGVVQSPRYKIIEKKQPVAFWCNPISGHNTLYWYLQNLGQGPELLIRYENEEAVDDSQLPKDRFSAERLKGVDSTLKIQPAELGDSAVYLCASSLEAGQTQYFGPGTRLLVL.

This clone was seen repeatedly, ten times or more. Other DNA sequences of this sample code for an identical CDR3. CDR3 residues: CASSGQPGLSYEQYF. The CDR3 DNA follows: TGTGCCAGCAGCGGCCAACCGGGACTCTCCTACGAGCAGTACTTC. The rearrangement links TRBV7-2 to TRBJ2-7; perhaps TRBD2 as D (6 bases). This CDR3 has 15 residues. The germline CDR1 and CDR2 sequences are SGHTA and FQGNSA. V lost 5 bases to trimming and J lost 0 bases, with 14 bases between them.

V is TRBV10-3 and J is TRBJ1-1; D is unresolved. CDR3 length: 14 residues. From germline, CDR1 is ENHRY and CDR2 SYGVKD. The V gene lost 4 bases and the J gene lost 3 bases, with 12 bases spanning the gap. In DNA, the CDR3 is TGTGCCATCAGTGCGGTCGGGATGGACACTGAAGCTTTCTTT. Translating it yields CAISAVGMDTEAFF.

The chain employs TRBV28 and TRBJ1-2; a possible D gene is TRBD1 (6 bases). The CDR3 runs to 13 residues. V dropped 5 bases and J dropped 1 base, with 8 bases sitting between them. Germline CDR1 MDHEN, CDR2 SYDVKM. CDR3 in amino acids: CASSADSNYGYTF. The DNA for the CDR3 is TGTGCCAGCAGTGCGGACAGTAACTATGGCTACACCTTC.

In its sample, this clone was seen once. This sequence joins TRBV7-3 and TRBJ2-6; 7 positions match TRBD2. The CDR3 is 15 residues long. CDR1 SGHTA and CDR2 FQGTGA come from the germline V gene. The ends lost 5 bases at V and 2 bases at J; junction bases unmatched: 3. CDR3 nucleotide sequence: TGTGCCAGCAGCCCAAGCGGGGCTGGGGCCAACGTCCTGACTTTC. This translates into CASSPSGAGANVLTF.

This sequence joins TRBV29-1 and TRBJ1-1, with a weak D call TRBD1 (5 bases). CDR1 is SQVTM, CDR2 ANQGSEA, per germline. V lost 6 bases and J 8 bases, leaving 19 bases between the germline ends. There are 13 residues in the CDR3. The CDR3 is CSVGTHAPSEAFF. The CDR3 DNA reads TGCAGCGTCGGGACGCACGCTCCCAGCGAAGCTTTCTTT.

The gene calls are TRBV11-2 and TRBJ2-7; 8 bases line up with TRBD2. CDR3 length: 12 amino acids. Germline CDR1 and CDR2: SGHAT and FQNNGV. V shed 0 bases and J 11 bases; nucleotides not matched to a gene: 3. The CDR3 reads CASSLDRRGEYF. The CDR3 DNA reads TGTGCCAGCAGCTTAGATAGGCGGGGGGAGTACTTC.

V usage is TRBV7-5 and J usage is TRBJ2-2. TRBV7-5 is deemed a pseudogene. The CDR3 totals 16 residues. The CDR3 reads CARSTRDPTNTGELFF. The CDR3 bases are TGTGCCAGAAGCACCCGGGACCCGACGAACACCGGGGAGCTGTTTTTT.

This chain links TRBV7-2 with TRBJ2-5, with 7 bases matching TRBD1. After removal of 5 bases from V and 4 bases from J, the junction contained 16 bases not matched to a gene. CDR3 length: 17 amino acids. The germline V gene encodes CDR1 SGHTA and CDR2 FQGNSA. In DNA form, the CDR3 reads TGTGCCAGCAGCCGGGCAGGGGGTGGCAGTAGTGGAGAGACCCAGTACTTC. Translated, it gives CASSRAGGGSSGETQYF.

The chain couples TRBV7-2 to TRBJ2-3, with D unresolved. This CDR3 comprises 12 residues. V was cut by 2 bases and J by 7 bases, with 7 bases left in between. CDR1 and CDR2 from the germline V gene are SGHTA and FQGNSA. The CDR3 loop is CASSLYVNTQYF. In DNA, the CDR3 is TGTGCCAGCAGCTTATACGTAAATACGCAGTATTTT. The variable domain in full, with the rest retrieved from reference TRBV7-2 and TRBJ2-3, is GAGVSQSPSNKVTEKGKDVELRCDPISGHTALYWYRQSLGQGLEFLIYFQGNSAPDKSGLPSDRFSAERTGGSVSTLTIQRTQQEDSAVYLCASSLYVNTQYFGPGTRLTVL.

The V call is TRBV15, the J call TRBJ2-3; no definite D call. The germline CDR1 and CDR2 sequences are LNHNV and YYDKDF (reference sequence). CDR3 length: 17 amino acids. V was trimmed by 3 bases and J by 0 bases, leaving 16 bases between them. In nucleotides, the CDR3 is TGTGCCACCAGCAGTGCTCTTTTCCCCCCCAGCACAGATACGCAGTATTTT. Encoded protein: CATSSALFPPSTDTQYF.

This chain's CDR3 is CASSRSGQGSNQPQHF. The CDR3 DNA reads TGTGCCAGTAGTCGCTCGGGACAGGGCAGCAATCAGCCCCAGCATTTT. The chain carries TRBV19 and TRBJ1-5, with 9 bases fitting TRBD1. Germline V lookup: CDR1 LNHDA, CDR2 SQIVND (reference sequence). The J segment lost 1 base and the V segment lost 5 bases, leaving 6 bases of the junction unmatched. The CDR3 loop spans 16 amino acids.

As concerns this clone: Given a much more abundant clone one base away, this may be a read error. The sample contains more than one DNA sequence encoding this CDR3. The V and J genes are TRBV2 and TRBJ2-7; 7 nucleotides match TRBD2. The J segment lost 6 bases and the V segment lost 4 bases, leaving 0 bases of the junction unmatched. Germline CDR1 SNHLY, CDR2 FYNNEI. The CDR3 length is 11 residues. CDR3 protein: CASSGGGEQYF. For the CDR3, the DNA is TGTGCCAGCAGTGGGGGGGGCGAGCAGTACTTC.

The chain employs TRBV19 and TRBJ2-3, with D tentatively TRBD2 (5 bases). The germline gives CDR1 LNHDA, CDR2 SQIVND (reference sequence). This CDR3 region has 14 residues. The V gene lost 5 bases and the J gene lost 0 bases, with 9 bases spanning the gap. The CDR3 loop reads CASSLDWSTDTQYF. In DNA form, the CDR3 reads TGTGCCAGTAGTCTGGACTGGAGCACAGATACGCAGTATTTT.

This clone occurred a few times. The rearrangement joins TRBV14 to TRBJ2-5; 10 nucleotides agree with TRBD2. J gave up 4 bases and V 1 base, and 6 bases lay outside the gene matches. Germline-derived CDR1 and CDR2 are SGHDN and FVKESK. This CDR3 spans 16 amino acids. CDR3 DNA: TGTGCCAGCAGCCAAGTTGGGACTAGCGTGAGAGAGACCCAGTACTTC. Translating it yields CASSQVGTSVRETQYF.

The chain carries TRBV15 and TRBJ1-3, with 8 nucleotides matching TRBD1. Germline CDR1 LNHNV, CDR2 YYDKDF (reference sequence). This CDR3 spans 17 amino acids. Trimming at V came to 0 bases and at J to 2 bases, leaving 6 bases not matched to a gene. The CDR3 DNA is TGTGCCACCAGCAGAGATGGGCGGACAGGGACTGGAAACACCATATATTTT. Amino acids: CATSRDGRTGTGNTIYF. The variable domain in full, with the rest retrieved from reference TRBV15 and TRBJ1-3, is DAMVIQNPRYQVTQFGKPVTLSCSQTLNHNVMYWYQQKSSQAPKLLFHYYDKDFNNEADTPDNFQSRRPNTSFCFLDIRSPGLGDTAMYLCATSRDGRTGTGNTIYFGEGSWLTVV.

The V call is TRBV28, the J call TRBJ1-1; D ambiguous. From germline, CDR1 is MDHEN and CDR2 SYDVKM. The CDR3 extends over 13 amino acids. The V end was cut by 2 bases, the J end by 3 bases, with 7 bases between. In nucleotides, the CDR3 is TGTGCCAGCAGTTTAAGGGAGGACACTGAAGCTTTCTTT. It specifies CASSLREDTEAFF.

This clone came up once. The chain links TRBV5-6 to TRBJ2-7; D tentatively reads TRBD1 or TRBD2 (5 bases each). This CDR3 is built from 14 residues. The germline gives CDR1 SGHDT, CDR2 YYEEEE. V dropped 2 bases and J dropped 4 bases, with 13 bases sitting between them. The DNA of the CDR3 is TGTGCCAGCAGCTTATTACGGGGCGAGTACGAGCAGTACTTC. It yields the protein CASSLLRGEYEQYF. Full variable domain (outside the CDR3, taken from reference TRBV5-6 and TRBJ2-7): DAGVTQSPTHLIKTRGQQVTLRCSPKSGHDTVSWYQQALGQGPQFIFQYYEEEERQRGNFPDRFSGHQFPNYSSELNVNALLLGDSALYLCASSLLRGEYEQYFGPGTRLTVT.

Remarks on this clone: This specimen includes other DNA sequences encoding the same CDR3. The chain uses TRBV28 and TRBJ2-7; D is undetermined. V lost 3 bases and J lost 4, with 4 bases in between. The germline V gene encodes CDR1 MDHEN and CDR2 SYDVKM. CDR3 length equals 11 residues. Here the CDR3 reads CASSLKYEQYF. CDR3 coding DNA: TGTGCCAGCAGTTTGAAGTACGAGCAGTACTTC.

The rearrangement links TRBV29-1 to TRBJ2-5, with D possibly being TRBD2 (5 bases). With 6 bases removed from V and 10 bases from J, the gap between germline ends came to 18 bases. The CDR3 contains 12 residues. Germline V gene sequence: CDR1 SQVTM, CDR2 ANQGSEA. As DNA, the CDR3 is TGCAGCGTCCCGGTAGGGAGTGGAGTCCAGTACTTC. Its protein product is CSVPVGSGVQYF. The full variable domain, rest sourced from reference TRBV29-1 and TRBJ2-5, is SAVISQKPSRDICQRGTSLTIQCQVDSQVTMMFWYRQQPGQSLTLIATANQGSEATYESGFVIDKFPISRPNLTFSTLTVSNMSPEDSSIYLCSVPVGSGVQYFGPGTRLLVL.

This clone was found a few times. The J gene is TRBJ1-2, the V gene TRBV19; 8 positions agree with TRBD1. V gave up 7 bases and J gave up 4 bases; unmatched junction bases: 11. Germline-derived CDR1 and CDR2 are LNHDA and SQIVND (reference sequence). CDR3 length: 15 residues. Here the CDR3 DNA reads TGTGCCAGTACTCGCGGGAGGGACAGGTCCTATGGCTACACCTTC. Translating gives CASTRGRDRSYGYTF.

Here the CDR3 reads CASSFLGSRDYEQYF. The DNA for the CDR3 is TGTGCCAGCAGCTTTCTGGGGAGCAGGGACTACGAGCAGTACTTC. The chain carries TRBV28 and TRBJ2-7; D is tentatively TRBD1 or TRBD2 (5 bases each). Germline CDR1 is MDHEN and CDR2 is SYDVKM. The CDR3 length is 15 residues. The V end was cut by 6 bases, the J end by 3 bases, with 18 bases between.

This clone came up a few times. The rearrangement uses TRBV7-9 and TRBJ1-1, with 9 bases matching TRBD1. V lost 5 bases and J lost 11; bases outside the gene matches: 15. The CDR3 contains 15 residues. Germline V gives CDR1 SEHNR, CDR2 FQNEAQ (reference sequence). This chain's CDR3 is CASSPWTGVTLEAFF. The CDR3 coding sequence is TGTGCCAGCAGCCCATGGACAGGGGTTACTTTGGAGGCTTTCTTT.

The rearrangement joins TRBV4-1 to TRBJ2-4; D tentatively reads TRBD1 or TRBD2 (5 bases each). Deletions cut 0 bases from V and 0 bases from J, with 15 bases between. Germline-derived CDR1 and CDR2 are MGHRA and YSYEKL. The CDR3 sequence is 18 residues long. Written as DNA, the CDR3 is TGCGCCAGCAGCCAAGAGCCCGGGGCCTGGGGAGCCAAAAACATTCAGTACTTC. Translating it yields CASSQEPGAWGAKNIQYF.

The V call is TRBV18, the J call TRBJ2-1; D is perhaps TRBD1 or TRBD2 (5 bases each). The CDR3 contains 17 residues. Germline CDR1 KGHSH, CDR2 LQKENI. V was shortened by 2 bases and J by 5 bases, with 19 bases between the two germline ends. CDR3: CASSPRAGHGEHNEQFF. As DNA, the CDR3 is TGTGCCAGCTCACCAAGGGCAGGGCATGGGGAGCACAATGAGCAGTTCTTC.

This clone showed up many times. The chain is built from TRBV29-1 and TRBJ1-5, with 8 bases matching TRBD1. The V and J ends lost 7 bases and 7 bases, in that order; junction bases with no gene match: 6. Germline V lookup: CDR1 SQVTM, CDR2 ANQGSEA. The CDR3 is 12 residues long. The CDR3 region has the DNA TGCAGCGCGGGACAGGCGGGACAGCCCCAGCATTTT. Translating gives CSAGQAGQPQHF.